This entry lists 10 T cell receptor beta chains sequenced from one sample in a study of early T cells in non-severe SARS-CoV-2 infection. TCRdb itself ran the 5' RACE reads through MiXCR, one entry per CDR3 protein. The data hold tens of thousands of distinct CDR3 sequences, with around 19% observed a single time. Source: whole blood, taken at baseline. The receptor source for this set is an adult who was a healthcare worker with PCR-confirmed SARS-CoV-2 infection or an uninfected control (not recorded which).

V usage is TRBV7-8 and J usage is TRBJ1-1; 9 nucleotides agree with TRBD1. This CDR3 spans 15 amino acids. Germline V CDR1 and CDR2: SGHVS, FQNEAQ. V trimming: 2 bases; J trimming: 2 bases; junction bases outside the gene matches: 3. The CDR3 DNA follows: TGTGCCAGCAGCTTAATGACAGGGGGAAACACTGAAGCTTTCTTT. This codes for CASSLMTGGNTEAFF.

V and J are TRBV14 and TRBJ2-6; D is unclear. Germline values: CDR1 SGHDN, CDR2 FVKESK. Trimming removed 3 bases at V and 0 bases at J, with 9 bases between. CDR3 length: 16 residues. The CDR3 DNA reads as TGTGCCAGCAGCCATTACAGCTTCTCTGGGGCCAACGTCCTGACTTTC. Its translation: CASSHYSFSGANVLTF.

J is TRBJ1-2 and V is TRBV30, with D maybe TRBD1 (5 bases). The CDR3 spans 15 residues. In germline, CDR1 is GTSNPN, CDR2 SVGIG (reference sequence). V lost 5 bases to trimming and J lost 0 bases, with 16 bases between them. CDR3 nucleotide sequence: TGTGCCTGGCTCAGGGACGGGCGAGCTAACTATGGCTACACCTTC. Translating it yields CAWLRDGRANYGYTF. Together with reference TRBV30 and TRBJ1-2, the CDR3 gives the full variable domain: SQTIHQWPATLVQPVGSPLSLECTVEGTSNPNLYWYRQAAGRGLQLLFYSVGIGQISSEVPQNLSASRPQDRQFILSSKKLLLSDSGFYLCAWLRDGRANYGYTFGSGTRLTVV.

The rearrangement joins TRBV2 to TRBJ1-2; D call uncertain. This CDR3 spans 14 amino acids. The V end was cut by 2 bases, the J end by 8 bases, with 15 bases between. CDR1 and CDR2 (germline): SNHLY, FYNNEI. The CDR3 here is CASSELAAFEGYTF. In nucleotides, the CDR3 is TGTGCCAGCAGTGAACTTGCAGCATTTGAGGGCTACACCTTC.

V gene TRBV5-1 combines with J gene TRBJ2-1; D not resolved. The CDR3 length is 14 residues. With 0 bases removed from V and 0 bases from J, the gap between germline ends came to 4 bases. Germline values: CDR1 SGHRS, CDR2 YFSETQ. The CDR3 sequence: CASSLGDSYNEQFF. The CDR3 DNA reads TGCGCCAGCAGCTTGGGGGACTCCTACAATGAGCAGTTCTTC.

This rearrangement joins TRBV12-3 or TRBV12-4 to TRBJ2-1; the match to TRBD2 covers 7 bases. The CDR3 has 12 amino acids. Trimming removed 6 bases from V and 5 bases from J; junction bases left unmatched: 1. CDR3 sequence (DNA): TGTGCCAGCAGGGGGGGGGACAATGAGCAGTTCTTC. Translating gives CASRGGDNEQFF.

The chain combines TRBV20-1 with TRBJ1-3; D is unclear. The germline V gene has CDR1 DFQATT and CDR2 SNEGSKA (reference sequence). V lost 3 bases, J lost 2 bases, and 17 bases lay in between. The CDR3 contains 16 residues. Here the CDR3 DNA reads TGCAGTGCTAGCGATCGGTCGACAAATACTGGAAACACCATATATTTT. Its translation: CSASDRSTNTGNTIYF.

The chain carries TRBV19 and TRBJ1-4; the D is unclear. This CDR3 region has 14 residues. Germline CDR1 LNHDA, CDR2 SQIVND (reference sequence). With 8 bases removed from V and 3 bases from J, the gap between germline ends came to 13 bases. The CDR3 bases are TGTGCCAGTCGAGGATTTCTGGCTAATGAAAAACTGTTTTTT. It yields the protein CASRGFLANEKLFF.

This clonotype was seen only a few times. CDR3 DNA: TGTGCCAGCAGTGTTGGGACACAGTCCTACGAGCAGTACTTC. Its translation: CASSVGTQSYEQYF. V usage is TRBV25-1 and J usage is TRBJ2-7, with D possibly TRBD1 on 6 matching bases. Trimming took off 4 bases at V and 1 base at J, with 11 bases between the two ends. Germline V gene lookup returns CDR1 MGHDK and CDR2 SYGVNS. This CDR3 spans 14 amino acids.

The chain combines TRBV20-1 with TRBJ1-3; D may be TRBD1 (5 bases). This CDR3 has 13 amino acids. Trimming removed 6 bases at V and 0 bases at J, with 9 bases between. Germline V CDR1 and CDR2: DFQATT, SNEGSKA (reference sequence). CDR3 loop: CSATDSSGNTIYF. CDR3 in DNA: TGCAGTGCCACCGACAGCTCTGGAAACACCATATATTTT.